This TCR beta chain emerged from a study of vaccination effects on CD4 cells after COVID-19. The assay was immunoSEQ multiplex PCR, and TCRdb's table has in-frame clones only and misses some. The sample lists around 37,000 clones, under 85% occurring once. The CDR3 totals 15 residues. The junction had 9 bases not matched to a gene; V was cut back by 3 bases and J by 4 bases. Germline assignment: CDR1 SGHNT and CDR2 YYREEE (reference sequence). CD4+ T cells were isolated after less than 13 days of culture. Both day 3 and day 7 saw half the medium replaced with IL-2 medium. About this clone: Its antigen is unknown.

The receptor was isolated from a human donor who received a COVID-19 vaccine. The genes are TRBV5-4 and TRBJ2-7; 8 positions agree with TRBD2. The sequencing used CD4+ T cells from PBMCs cultured without peptide, collected before COVID-19 vaccination. CDR3 coding DNA: TGTGCCAGCAGCTCGGGAATAGCGGGGCCGTACGAGCAGTACTTC. Protein product: CASSSGIAGPYEQYF.